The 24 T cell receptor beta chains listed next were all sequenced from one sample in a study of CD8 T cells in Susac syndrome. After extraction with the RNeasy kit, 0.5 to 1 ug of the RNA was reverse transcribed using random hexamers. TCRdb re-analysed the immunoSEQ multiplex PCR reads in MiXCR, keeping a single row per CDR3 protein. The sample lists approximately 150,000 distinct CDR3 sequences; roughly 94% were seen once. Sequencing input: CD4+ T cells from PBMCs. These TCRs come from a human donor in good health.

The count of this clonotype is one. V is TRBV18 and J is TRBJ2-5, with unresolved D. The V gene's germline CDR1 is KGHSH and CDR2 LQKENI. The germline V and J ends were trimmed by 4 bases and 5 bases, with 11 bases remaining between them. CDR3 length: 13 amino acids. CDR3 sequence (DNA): TGTGCCAGCTCACTTTACGCGCGGGAGACCCAGTACTTC. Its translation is CASSLYARETQYF.

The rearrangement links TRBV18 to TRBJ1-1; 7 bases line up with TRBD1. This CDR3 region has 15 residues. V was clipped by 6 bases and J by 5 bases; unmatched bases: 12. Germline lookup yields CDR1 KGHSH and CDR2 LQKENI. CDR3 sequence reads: CASSQNRGRGTEAFF. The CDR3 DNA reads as TGTGCCAGCTCGCAAAACAGGGGTCGGGGGACTGAAGCTTTCTTT.

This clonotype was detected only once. The CDR3 coding sequence is TGTGCCAGCAGCAAAGGGTCGGACGCGACACTGCCAGATACGCAGTATTTT. It translates to CASSKGSDATLPDTQYF. V usage is TRBV21-1 and J usage is TRBJ2-3. TRBV21-1 is noted as a pseudogene. The CDR3 totals 17 residues.

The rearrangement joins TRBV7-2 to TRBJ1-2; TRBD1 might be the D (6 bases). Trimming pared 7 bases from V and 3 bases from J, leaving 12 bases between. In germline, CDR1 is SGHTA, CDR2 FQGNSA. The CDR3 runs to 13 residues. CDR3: CASTEDRDYGYTF. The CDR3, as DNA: TGTGCCAGCACCGAGGACAGAGACTATGGCTACACCTTC.

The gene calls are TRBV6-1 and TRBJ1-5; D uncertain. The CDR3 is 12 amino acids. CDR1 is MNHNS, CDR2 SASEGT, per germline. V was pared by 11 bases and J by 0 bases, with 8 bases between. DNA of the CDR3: TGTGCCGGAGGGTATAGCAATCAGCCCCAGCATTTT. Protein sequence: CAGGYSNQPQHF.

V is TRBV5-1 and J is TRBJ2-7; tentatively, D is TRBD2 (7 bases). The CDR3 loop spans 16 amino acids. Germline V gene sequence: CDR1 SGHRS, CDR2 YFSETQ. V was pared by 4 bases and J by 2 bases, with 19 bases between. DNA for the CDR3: TGCGCCAGCAGCGTCGCGGGACGGGGGGCTCCCTACGAGCAGTACTTC. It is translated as CASSVAGRGAPYEQYF.

The CDR3 DNA sequence: TGTGCCAGCAGCTACGACAGGGTGGACGGCTACACCTTC. It encodes CASSYDRVDGYTF. The chain combines TRBV2 with TRBJ1-2, with 7 positions matching TRBD1. Trimming took 6 bases from V and 8 from J; bases not matched to a gene: 9. CDR3 length: 13 residues. CDR1 and CDR2 (germline): SNHLY, FYNNEI.

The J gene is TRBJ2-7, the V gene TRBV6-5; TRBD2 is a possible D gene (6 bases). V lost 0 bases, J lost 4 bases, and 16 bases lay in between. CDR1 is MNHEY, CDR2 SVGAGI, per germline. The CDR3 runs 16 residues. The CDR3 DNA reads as TGTGCCAGCAGTTACTCGAGGGACTCATACGGATACGAGCAGTACTTC. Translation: CASSYSRDSYGYEQYF.

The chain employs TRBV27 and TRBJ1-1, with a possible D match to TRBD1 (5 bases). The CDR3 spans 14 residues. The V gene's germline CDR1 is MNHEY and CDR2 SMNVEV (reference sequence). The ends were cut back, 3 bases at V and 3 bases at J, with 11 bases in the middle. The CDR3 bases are TGTGCCAGCAGTTTCCAGGGTCGAGACACTGAAGCTTTCTTT. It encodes CASSFQGRDTEAFF.

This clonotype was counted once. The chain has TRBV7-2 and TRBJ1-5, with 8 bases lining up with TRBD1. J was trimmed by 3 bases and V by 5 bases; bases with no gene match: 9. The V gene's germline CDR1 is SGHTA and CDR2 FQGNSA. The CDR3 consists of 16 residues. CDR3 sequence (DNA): TGTGCCAGCAGCCCATTACAGGGGGACGTCAATCAGCCCCAGCATTTT. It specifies CASSPLQGDVNQPQHF.

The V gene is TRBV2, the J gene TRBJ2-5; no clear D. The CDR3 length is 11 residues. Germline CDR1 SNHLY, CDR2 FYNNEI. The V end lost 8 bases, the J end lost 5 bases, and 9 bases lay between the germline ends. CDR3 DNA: TGTGCCAGCGAGCCGAGGGAGACCCAGTACTTC. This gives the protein CASEPRETQYF.

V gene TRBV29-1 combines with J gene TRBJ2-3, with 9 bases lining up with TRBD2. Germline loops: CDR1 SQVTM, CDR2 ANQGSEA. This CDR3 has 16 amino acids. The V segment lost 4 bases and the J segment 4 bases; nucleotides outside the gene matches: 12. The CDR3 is CSVGPGLAYEADTQYF. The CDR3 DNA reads TGCAGCGTTGGTCCGGGACTAGCATATGAGGCAGATACGCAGTATTTT.

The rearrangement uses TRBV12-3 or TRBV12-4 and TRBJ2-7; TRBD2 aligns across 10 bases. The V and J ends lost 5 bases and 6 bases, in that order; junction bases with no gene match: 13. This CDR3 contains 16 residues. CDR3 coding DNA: TGTGCCAGCAGTCTTAGCGGGGGGCTCCCCTTTCCCGAGCAGTACTTC. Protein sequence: CASSLSGGLPFPEQYF.

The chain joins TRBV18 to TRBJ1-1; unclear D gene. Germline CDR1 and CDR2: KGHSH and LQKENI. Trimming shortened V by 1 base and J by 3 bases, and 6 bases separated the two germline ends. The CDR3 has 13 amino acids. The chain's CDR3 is CASSPLRDTEAFF. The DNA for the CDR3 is TGTGCCAGCTCACCACTGAGGGACACTGAAGCTTTCTTT.

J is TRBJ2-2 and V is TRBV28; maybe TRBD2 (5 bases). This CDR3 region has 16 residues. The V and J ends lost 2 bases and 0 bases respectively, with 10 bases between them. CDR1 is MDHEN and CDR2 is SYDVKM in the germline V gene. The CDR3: CASSLRRAPNTGELFF. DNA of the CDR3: TGTGCCAGCAGTTTAAGGCGGGCTCCGAACACCGGGGAGCTGTTTTTT.

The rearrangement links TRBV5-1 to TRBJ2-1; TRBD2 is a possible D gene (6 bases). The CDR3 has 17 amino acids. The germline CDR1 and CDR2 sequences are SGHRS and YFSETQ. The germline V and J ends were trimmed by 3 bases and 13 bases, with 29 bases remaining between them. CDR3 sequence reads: CASSSRDGTPPYNVQFF. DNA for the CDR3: TGCGCCAGCAGCTCGAGAGACGGGACTCCCCCCTACAATGTCCAGTTCTTC.

The CDR3 DNA reads as TGTGCCAGCTCACCGGCCACAGGGACGGGGTCGGTCGAGCAGTACTTC. This codes for CASSPATGTGSVEQYF. The chain uses TRBV18 and TRBJ2-7; a possible D gene is TRBD1 (6 bases). The CDR3 length is 16 residues. Germline V gene sequence: CDR1 KGHSH, CDR2 LQKENI. Trimming pared 3 bases from V and 6 bases from J, leaving 21 bases between.

The CDR3 DNA reads as TGTGCCAGCAGTGGGAGACCCGCAGGGGCATCCTATGGCTACACCTTC. Translating gives CASSGRPAGASYGYTF. This sequence joins TRBV2 and TRBJ1-2, with D possibly TRBD1 on 6 matching bases. The CDR3 consists of 16 residues. Trimming stripped 4 bases from V and 4 bases from J, with 19 bases between. Germline CDR1 is SNHLY and CDR2 is FYNNEI.

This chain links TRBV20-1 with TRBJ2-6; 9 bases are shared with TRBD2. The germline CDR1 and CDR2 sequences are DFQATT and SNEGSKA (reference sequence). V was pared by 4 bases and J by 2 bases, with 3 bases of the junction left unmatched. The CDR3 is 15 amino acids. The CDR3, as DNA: TGCAGTGCTATGGCGGGGGGGCCTGGGGCCAACGTCCTGACTTTC. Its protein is CSAMAGGPGANVLTF.

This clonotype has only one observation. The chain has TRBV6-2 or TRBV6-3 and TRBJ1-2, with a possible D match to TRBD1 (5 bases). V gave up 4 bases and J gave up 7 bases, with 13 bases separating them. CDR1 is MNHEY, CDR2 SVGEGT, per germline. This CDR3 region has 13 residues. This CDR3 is CASSSVGRGGYTF. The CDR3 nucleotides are TGTGCCAGCAGTTCGGTGGGGCGCGGTGGCTACACCTTC.

This CDR3 is CASSLGTGGVETQYF. CDR3 bases: TGTGCCAGCAGTCTAGGGACAGGGGGGGTTGAGACCCAGTACTTC. The chain employs TRBV12-3 or TRBV12-4 and TRBJ2-5, with TRBD1 matching 11 bases. Trimming cost V 5 bases and J 5 bases; bases outside gene matches: 7. The CDR3 sequence is 15 residues long.

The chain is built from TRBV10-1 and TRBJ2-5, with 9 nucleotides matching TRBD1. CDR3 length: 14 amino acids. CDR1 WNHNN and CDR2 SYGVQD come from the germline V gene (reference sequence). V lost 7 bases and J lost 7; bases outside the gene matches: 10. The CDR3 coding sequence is TGCGCCAGCACCCCGGACAGGGGTGCGTGGACCCAGTACTTC. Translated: CASTPDRGAWTQYF.

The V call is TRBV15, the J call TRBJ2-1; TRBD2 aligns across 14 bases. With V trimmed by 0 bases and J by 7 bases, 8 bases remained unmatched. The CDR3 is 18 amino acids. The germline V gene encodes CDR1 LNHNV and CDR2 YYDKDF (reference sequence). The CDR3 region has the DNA TGTGCCACCAGCAGAGATCTCTTCGGGACTAGCGGGGGAAATGAGCAGTTCTTC. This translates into CATSRDLFGTSGGNEQFF.

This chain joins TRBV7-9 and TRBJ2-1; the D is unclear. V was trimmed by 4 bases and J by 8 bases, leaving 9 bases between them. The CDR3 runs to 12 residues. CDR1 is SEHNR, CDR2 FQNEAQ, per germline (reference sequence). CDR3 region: CASSSYVDEQFF. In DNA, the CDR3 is TGTGCCAGCAGCTCCTACGTGGATGAGCAGTTCTTC.